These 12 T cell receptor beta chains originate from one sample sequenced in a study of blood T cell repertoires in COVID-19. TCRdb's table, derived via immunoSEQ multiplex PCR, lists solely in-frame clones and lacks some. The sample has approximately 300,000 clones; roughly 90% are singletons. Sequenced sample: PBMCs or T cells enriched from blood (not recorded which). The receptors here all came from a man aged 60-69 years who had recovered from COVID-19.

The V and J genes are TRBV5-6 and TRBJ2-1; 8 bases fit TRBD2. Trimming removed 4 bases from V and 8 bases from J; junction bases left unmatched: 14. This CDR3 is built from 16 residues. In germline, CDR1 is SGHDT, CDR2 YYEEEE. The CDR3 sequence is CASSPTPSGRGDEQFF. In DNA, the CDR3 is TGTGCCAGCAGCCCAACCCCGAGCGGGAGAGGCGATGAGCAGTTCTTC.

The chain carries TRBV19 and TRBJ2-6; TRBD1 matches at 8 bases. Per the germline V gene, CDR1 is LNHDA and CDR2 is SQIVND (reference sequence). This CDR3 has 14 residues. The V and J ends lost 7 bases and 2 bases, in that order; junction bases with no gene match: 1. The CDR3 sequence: CASTDRAGANVLTF. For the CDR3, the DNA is TGTGCCAGTACGGACAGGGCTGGGGCCAACGTCCTGACTTTC.

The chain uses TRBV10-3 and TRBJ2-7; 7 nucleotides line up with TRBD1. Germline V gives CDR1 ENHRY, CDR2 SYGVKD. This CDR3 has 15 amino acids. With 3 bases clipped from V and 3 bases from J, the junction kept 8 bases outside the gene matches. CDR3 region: CAISDTGQTNYEQYF. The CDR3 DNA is TGTGCCATCAGTGATACGGGACAGACCAACTACGAGCAGTACTTC.

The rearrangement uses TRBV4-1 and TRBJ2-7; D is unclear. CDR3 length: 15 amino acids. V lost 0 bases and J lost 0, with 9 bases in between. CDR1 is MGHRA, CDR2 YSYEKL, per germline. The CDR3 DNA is TGCGCCAGCAGCCAAGATCCGTGGAGCTCCTACGAGCAGTACTTC. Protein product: CASSQDPWSSYEQYF.

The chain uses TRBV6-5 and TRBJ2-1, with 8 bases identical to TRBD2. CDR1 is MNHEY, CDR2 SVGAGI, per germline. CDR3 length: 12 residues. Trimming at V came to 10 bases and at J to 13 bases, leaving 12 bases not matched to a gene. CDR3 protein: CATEPSGGLQFF. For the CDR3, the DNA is TGTGCCACCGAGCCGAGCGGGGGATTACAGTTCTTC.

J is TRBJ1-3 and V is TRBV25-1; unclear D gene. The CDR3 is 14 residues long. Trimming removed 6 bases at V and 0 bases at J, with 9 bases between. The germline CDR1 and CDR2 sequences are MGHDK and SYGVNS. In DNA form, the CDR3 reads TGTGCCAGCAGAGGACTGATCTCTGGAAACACCATATATTTT. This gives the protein CASRGLISGNTIYF.

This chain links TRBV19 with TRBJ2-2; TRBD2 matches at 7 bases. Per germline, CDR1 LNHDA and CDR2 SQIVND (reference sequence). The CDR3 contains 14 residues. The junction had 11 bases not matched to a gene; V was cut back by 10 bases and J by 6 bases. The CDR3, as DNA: TGTGCCACCTCCGGGGGGACTCACGCCGGGGAGCTGTTTTTT. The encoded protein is CATSGGTHAGELFF.

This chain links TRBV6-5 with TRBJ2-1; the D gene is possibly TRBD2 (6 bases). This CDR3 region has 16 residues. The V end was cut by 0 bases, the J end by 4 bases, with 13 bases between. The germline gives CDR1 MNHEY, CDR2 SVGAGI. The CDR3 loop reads CASSYSPSVKYNEQFF. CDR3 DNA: TGTGCCAGCAGTTACTCGCCTAGCGTGAAATACAATGAGCAGTTCTTC.

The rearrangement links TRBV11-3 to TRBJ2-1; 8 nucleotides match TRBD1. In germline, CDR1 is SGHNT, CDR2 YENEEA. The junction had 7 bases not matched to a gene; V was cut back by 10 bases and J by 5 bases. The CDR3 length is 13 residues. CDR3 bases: TGTGCCACCAGGACAGGGCAGGACAATGAGCAGTTCTTC. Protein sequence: CATRTGQDNEQFF. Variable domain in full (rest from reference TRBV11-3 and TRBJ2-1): EAGVVQSPRYKIIEKKQPVAFWCNPISGHNTLYWYLQNLGQGPELLIRYENEEAVDDSQLPKDRFSAERLKGVDSTLKIQPAELGDSAVYLCATRTGQDNEQFFGPGTRLTVL.

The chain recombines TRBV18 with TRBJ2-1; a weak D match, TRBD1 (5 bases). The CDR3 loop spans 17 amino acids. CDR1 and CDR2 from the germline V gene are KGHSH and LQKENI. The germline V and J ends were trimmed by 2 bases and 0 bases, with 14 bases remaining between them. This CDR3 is CASSPRRGQSSYNEQFF. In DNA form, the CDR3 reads TGTGCCAGCTCACCAAGAAGGGGTCAAAGCTCCTACAATGAGCAGTTCTTC.

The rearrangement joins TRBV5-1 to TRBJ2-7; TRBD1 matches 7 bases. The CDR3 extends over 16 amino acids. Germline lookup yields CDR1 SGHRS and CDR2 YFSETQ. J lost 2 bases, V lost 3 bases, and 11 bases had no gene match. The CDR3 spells CASSSSPVDRAYEQYF. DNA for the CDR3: TGCGCCAGCAGCTCAAGCCCGGTTGACAGGGCCTACGAGCAGTACTTC.

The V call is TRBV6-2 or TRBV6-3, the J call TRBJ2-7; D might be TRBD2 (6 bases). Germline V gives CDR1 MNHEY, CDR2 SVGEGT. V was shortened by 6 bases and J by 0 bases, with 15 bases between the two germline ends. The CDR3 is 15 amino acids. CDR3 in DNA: TGTGCCAGCAGCAGAGGAGGGACCGCCTCCTACGAGCAGTACTTC. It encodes CASSRGGTASYEQYF.